These T cell receptor beta chains were read from a single sample in a study of T cells expressing NK-cell markers. TCRdb reprocessed the 5' RACE reads, keeping one entry per CDR3 protein, no DNA. In all, the sample yields hundreds of thousands of distinct CDR3 sequences. Sample: blood T cells: a sorted CD56 or NKG2C T cell subset, CD4+ or CD8+ T cells, or bulk PBMC T cells (not recorded which). Receptors were obtained from a man aged 18-69 years in good health. CDR3s include the opening cysteine and the closing phenylalanine or tryptophan.

15,TRBV5-1,TRBJ1-1,CASSPGGGGVTEAFF
14,TRBV10-3,TRBJ2-7,CAIRRQGAEDEQYF
17,TRBV28,TRBJ2-2,CASSYPGRDFGTGELFF
14,TRBV20-1,TRBJ2-3,CSARPDRGTDTQYF
18,TRBV9,TRBJ2-2,CASSPHYGAGYNTGELFF
15,TRBV15,TRBJ1-2,CATSREGTGIDGYTF
15,TRBV10-3,TRBJ1-5,CAIRRGQGANQPQHF
15,TRBV2,TRBJ1-1,CASSEAHRGPTEAFF
15,TRBV11-3,TRBJ2-2,CASSLLGVGTGELFF
15,TRBV7-2,TRBJ2-2,CASSFLTGRFGELFF
15,TRBV7-2,TRBJ2-3,CASSYGGARVDTQYF
17,TRBV9,TRBJ2-7,CASSAGPPGLAVYEQYF
15,TRBV7-9,TRBJ1-6,CASSRRQAINSPLHF
15,TRBV3-1,TRBJ1-5,CASSQDLVDSQPQHF
13,TRBV7-2,TRBJ2-7,CASSPANRVEQYF
15,TRBV14,TRBJ2-7,CASSLTGAKTREQYF
16,TRBV4-1,TRBJ2-3,CASSQNLGSHTDTQYF
14,TRBV5-1,TRBJ1-1,CASSPEGGDTEAFF
14,TRBV3-1,TRBJ2-1,CASTPGTWGNEQFF
17,TRBV5-1,TRBJ2-2,CASSLALRATNTGELFF
14,TRBV5-6,TRBJ2-7,CASTTGPNTYEQYF
16,TRBV20-1,TRBJ1-2,CSARSQADYHLYGYTF
12,TRBV30,TRBJ2-2,CAWAYATGELFF
13,TRBV24-1,TRBJ2-3,CATSDGPGGTQYF
15,TRBV19,TRBJ1-2,CASRTTGTGIYGYTF
14,TRBV20-1,TRBJ2-3,CSANPGGATDTQYF
18,TRBV7-3,TRBJ2-2,CASGYGLAGGPVTGELFF
13,TRBV11-1,TRBJ2-1,CASSFGVWDEQFF
16,TRBV14,TRBJ2-5,CASSRTSGGGLETQYF
16,TRBV6-1,TRBJ2-3,CASSRFSGGPRDTQYF
14,TRBV30,TRBJ2-7,CASRRGGPAYEQYF
14,TRBV6-5,TRBJ2-5,CASSSWTRKETQYF
14,TRBV3-1,TRBJ2-1,CASSQSLLLGEQFF
16,TRBV7-9,TRBJ2-2,CASSLSRTANTGELFF
16,TRBV12-5,TRBJ1-5,CASGPPGTGANQPQHF
13,TRBV12-3/TRBV12-4,TRBJ1-2,CASSLTPGGGYTF
15,TRBV5-8,TRBJ2-2,CASSEFVGGTGELFF
15,TRBV5-1,TRBJ2-1,CASSRQGANINEQFF
14,TRBV20-1,TRBJ1-1,CSAIARGLGTEAFF
14,TRBV3-1,TRBJ1-2,CASSQDLGNRGYTF
16,TRBV6-1,TRBJ2-5,CASYIGAGAGMKTQYF
15,TRBV20-1,TRBJ1-6,CSAGQQGAGNSPLHF
16,TRBV27,TRBJ2-7,CASSPPLLGGGYEQYF
14,TRBV12-3/TRBV12-4,TRBJ2-7,CASRIAGAKNEQYF
15,TRBV25-1,TRBJ2-7,CASSDLPGQGGHLYF
15,TRBV2,TRBJ2-5,CASRRTGSYQETQYF
16,TRBV28,TRBJ2-7,CASSRQRWGSSYEQYF
14,TRBV20-1,TRBJ2-3,CSARAASHTDTQYF
15,TRBV7-9,TRBJ2-5,CASSFGTGGWETQYF
20,TRBV7-8,TRBJ2-6,CASSTTGTGRLGLGANVLTF
11,TRBV20-1,TRBJ1-6,CSAGQDSPLHF